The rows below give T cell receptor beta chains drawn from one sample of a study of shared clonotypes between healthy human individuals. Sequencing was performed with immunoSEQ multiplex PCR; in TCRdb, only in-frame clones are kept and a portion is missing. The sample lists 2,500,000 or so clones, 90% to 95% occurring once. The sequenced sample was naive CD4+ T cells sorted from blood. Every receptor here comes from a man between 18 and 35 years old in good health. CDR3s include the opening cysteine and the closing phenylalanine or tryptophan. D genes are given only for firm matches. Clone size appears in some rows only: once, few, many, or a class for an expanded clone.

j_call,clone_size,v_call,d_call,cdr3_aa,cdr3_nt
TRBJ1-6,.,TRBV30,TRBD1,CAWRFQGANSPLHF,TGTGCCTGGAGGTTCCAGGGGGCTAATTCACCCCTCCACTTT
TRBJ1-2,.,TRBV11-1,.,CASSQAEGNGGYTF,TGTGCCAGCAGCCAGGCGGAAGGGAATGGGGGCTACACCTTC
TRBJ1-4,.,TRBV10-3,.,CAISDDRSNEKLFF,TGTGCCATCAGTGACGACAGGAGTAATGAAAAACTGTTTTTT
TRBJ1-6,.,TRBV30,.,CAWSVTINSPLHF,TGTGCCTGGAGTGTTACCATCAATTCACCCCTCCACTTT
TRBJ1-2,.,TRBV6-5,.,CASRDRYYGYTF,TGTGCCAGCAGAGACCGCTACTATGGCTACACCTTC
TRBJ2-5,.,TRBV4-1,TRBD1,CASSQVLRGRAETQYF,TGCGCCAGCAGCCAAGTACTCAGGGGGAGAGCAGAGACCCAGTACTTC
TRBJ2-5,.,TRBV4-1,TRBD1,CASSQVVRGETQYF,TGCGCCAGCAGCCAAGTTGTCAGGGGGGAGACCCAGTACTTC
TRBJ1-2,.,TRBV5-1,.,CASSSGTQDYGYTF,TGCGCCAGCAGCTCCGGGACCCAAGACTATGGCTACACCTTC
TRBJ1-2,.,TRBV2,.,CASSEPIRGYTF,TGTGCCAGCAGTGAACCCATAAGGGGCTACACCTTC
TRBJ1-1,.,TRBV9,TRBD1,CASSVGGQDLKAFF,TGTGCCAGCAGCGTAGGCGGACAGGACCTGAAAGCTTTCTTT
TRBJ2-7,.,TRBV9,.,CASSVEGQSYEQYF,TGTGCCAGCAGCGTAGAGGGTCAGAGCTACGAGCAGTACTTC
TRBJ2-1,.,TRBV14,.,CASSWGPPYNEQFF,TGTGCCAGCAGCTGGGGGCCCCCTTACAATGAGCAGTTCTTC
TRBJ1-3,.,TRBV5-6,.,CASSLSRILNTIYF,TGTGCCAGCAGCTTAAGTAGAATACTAAACACCATATATTTT
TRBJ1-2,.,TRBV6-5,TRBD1,CASSRPGQGARGYTF,TGTGCCAGCAGTCGCCCGGGACAGGGGGCGCGGGGCTACACCTTC
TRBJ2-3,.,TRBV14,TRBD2,CASSQVGGRDTQYF,TGTGCCAGCAGCCAAGTGGGGGGGAGAGATACGCAGTATTTT
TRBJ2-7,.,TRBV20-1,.,CSASLEAEQYF,TGCAGTGCTAGTTTGGAGGCAGAGCAGTACTTC
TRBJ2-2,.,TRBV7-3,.,CASSPRGGELFF,TGTGCCAGCAGCCCTAGGGGCGGGGAGCTGTTTTTT
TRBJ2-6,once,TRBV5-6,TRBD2,CASSLLGLAADSGANVLTF,TGTGCCAGCAGCTTGTTAGGACTAGCGGCCGACTCTGGGGCCAACGTCCTGACTTTC
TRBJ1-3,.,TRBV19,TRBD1,CATWEGTGDFFSGNTIYF,TGTGCCACCTGGGAGGGGACAGGGGATTTCTTCTCTGGAAACACCATATATTTT
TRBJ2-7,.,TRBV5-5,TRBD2,CASSTLAGGYEQYF,TGTGCCAGCAGCACACTAGCGGGAGGGTACGAGCAGTACTTC
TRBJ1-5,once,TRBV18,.,CASSPDSSNQPQHF,TGTGCCAGCTCTCCCGACAGTAGCAATCAGCCCCAGCATTTT
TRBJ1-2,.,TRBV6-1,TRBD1,CASSELRDRVGGYTF,TGTGCCAGCAGTGAACTAAGGGACAGGGTCGGCGGCTACACCTTC
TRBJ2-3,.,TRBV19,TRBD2,CASRTSAGAADTQYF,TGTGCCAGTAGAACTTCAGCGGGAGCGGCAGATACGCAGTATTTT
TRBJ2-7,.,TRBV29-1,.,CSVKKEGGGEQYF,TGCAGCGTTAAGAAGGAGGGGGGTGGCGAGCAGTACTTC
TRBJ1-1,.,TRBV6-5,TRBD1,CASSYADRANTEAFF,TGTGCCAGCAGTTACGCGGACAGGGCGAACACTGAAGCTTTCTTT
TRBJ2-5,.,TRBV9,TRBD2,CASSLIAGPQETQYF,TGTGCCAGCAGCTTAATAGCGGGCCCGCAAGAGACCCAGTACTTC
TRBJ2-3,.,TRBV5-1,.,CASSFGQHVDTQYF,TGCGCCAGCAGCTTTGGCCAGCATGTGGATACGCAGTATTTT
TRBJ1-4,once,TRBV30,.,CAWSFIRGATNEKLFF,TGTGCCTGGAGTTTTATCCGGGGGGCAACTAATGAAAAACTGTTTTTT
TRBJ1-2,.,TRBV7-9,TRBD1,CASSLGQGYGYTF,TGTGCCAGCAGCTTGGGACAGGGCTATGGCTACACCTTC
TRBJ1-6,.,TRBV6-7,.,CASSYSSRLAPGGLLPNYNSPLHF,TGTGCCAGCAGTTACTCCAGCAGGCTCGCCCCGGGCGGGTTGCTCCCGAATTATAATTCACCCCTCCACTTT
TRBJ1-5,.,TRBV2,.,CASSEMPNQPQHF,TGTGCCAGCAGTGAAATGCCCAATCAGCCCCAGCATTTT
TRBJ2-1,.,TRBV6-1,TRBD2,CASSELAGLYNEQFF,TGTGCCAGCAGTGAACTAGCGGGCCTCTACAATGAGCAGTTCTTC
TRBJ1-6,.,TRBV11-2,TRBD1,CASSQPGQGSSPLHF,TGTGCCAGCAGTCAGCCGGGACAGGGATCTTCACCCCTCCACTTT
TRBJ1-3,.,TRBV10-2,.,CASRTEPGNTIYF,TGCGCCAGCAGAACAGAACCTGGAAACACCATATATTTT
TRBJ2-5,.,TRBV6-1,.,CASSEALGKGIETQYF,TGTGCCAGCAGTGAAGCGCTCGGGAAGGGCATTGAGACCCAGTACTTC
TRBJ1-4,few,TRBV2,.,CASSETVFEKLFF,TGTGCCAGCAGTGAAACAGTATTCGAAAAACTGTTTTTT
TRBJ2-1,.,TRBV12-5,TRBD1,CASGLGTGGWDEQFF,TGTGCTAGTGGTTTGGGGACAGGGGGCTGGGATGAGCAGTTCTTC
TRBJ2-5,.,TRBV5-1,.,CASSTNGGQETQYF,TGCGCCAGCAGTACTAACGGGGGCCAAGAGACCCAGTACTTC
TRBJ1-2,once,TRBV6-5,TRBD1,CASSKGTATEGYTF,TGTGCCAGCAGCAAGGGGACAGCCACTGAGGGCTACACCTTC
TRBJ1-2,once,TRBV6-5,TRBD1,CASSPQGASEGYTF,TGTGCCAGCAGTCCACAGGGGGCTTCGGAGGGCTACACCTTC
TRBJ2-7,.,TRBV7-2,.,CASSLAYSGAGEQYF,TGTGCCAGCAGCTTAGCCTATTCGGGAGCGGGCGAGCAGTACTTC
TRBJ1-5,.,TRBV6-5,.,CASSNGPHQPQHF,TGTGCCAGCAGTAACGGACCCCATCAGCCCCAGCATTTT
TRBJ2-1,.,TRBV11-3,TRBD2,CASSLDRPGLAGGNEQFF,TGTGCCAGCAGCTTAGACCGGCCAGGACTAGCGGGGGGGAATGAGCAGTTCTTC
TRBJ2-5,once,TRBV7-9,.,CASTPFQETQYF,TGTGCCAGCACGCCGTTCCAAGAGACCCAGTACTTC
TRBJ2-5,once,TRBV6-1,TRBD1,CASTRQGMGETQYF,TGTGCCAGCACGCGACAGGGGATGGGGGAGACCCAGTACTTC
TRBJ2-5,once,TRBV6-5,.,CASRLRETQYF,TGTGCCAGCAGGTTGCGAGAGACCCAGTACTTC
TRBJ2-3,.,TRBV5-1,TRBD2,CASSRGTSGSTDTQYF,TGCGCCAGCTCCAGAGGGACTAGCGGGAGCACAGATACGCAGTATTTT